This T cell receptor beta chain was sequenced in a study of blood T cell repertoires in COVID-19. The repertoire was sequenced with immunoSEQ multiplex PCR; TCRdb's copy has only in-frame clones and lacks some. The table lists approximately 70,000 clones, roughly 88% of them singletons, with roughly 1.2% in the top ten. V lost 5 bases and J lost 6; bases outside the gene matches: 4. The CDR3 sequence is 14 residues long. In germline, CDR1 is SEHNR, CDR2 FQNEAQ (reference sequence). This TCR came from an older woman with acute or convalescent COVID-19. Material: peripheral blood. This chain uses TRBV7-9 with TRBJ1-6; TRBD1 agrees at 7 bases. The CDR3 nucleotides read TGTGCCAGCAGCAGGACAGGCGCTAATTCACCCCTCCACTTT. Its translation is CASSRTGANSPLHF.